This T cell receptor (beta chain) was observed in a study of blood T cell repertoires in COVID-19. Study-wide context: PBMCs, B-cell-depleted T cells, or T cells were the source of the cDNA or gDNA that made up the material.

About this clone: The junction departs from the called germline gene at one end, perhaps through a read error.

Germline CDR1 reads MNHNY; CDR2 reads SVGAGI (reference sequence). The CDR3 loop spans 14 amino acids. Source study methods: Nucleated cell number was recorded as an estimate derived from reference gene primer amplification. Assay used: immunoSEQ multiplex PCR; TCRdb lists only in-frame clones, some missing. V and J calls and clone size are as listed in that table; D and trimming were resolved from the DNA. The sample has about 160,000 clones; roughly 80% are singletons. The rearrangement links TRBV6-6 to TRBJ2-7; tentative D call: TRBD1 (6 bases). Sample: PBMCs or T cells enriched from blood (not recorded which). This sequence originates from a woman in her fifties or sixties who had recovered from COVID-19. The CDR3 sequence: CASSYLLWGLLGNF. As DNA, the CDR3 is TGTGCCAGCAGTTACTTACTCTGGGGGCTTTTAGGAAACTTC.